This TCR beta chain comes out of a study of graft-versus-host responses after intestinal transplantation. Study background: In this cohort, recipients had multivisceral, liver-intestinal, or isolated intestinal transplants.

Points from the study as a whole: When patients had graft-donor T cell macrochimerism, their allografts held high graft-versus-host to host-versus-graft clonal ratios.

Data came from immunoSEQ multiplex PCR; TCRdb stores just in-frame clones and leaves some out. Of roughly 120,000 clones detected, about 93% appear once; the ten largest clones hold roughly 0.11%. Comment on this clone: What it binds is unknown.

Germline CDR1 WSHSY, CDR2 SAAADI. The CDR3 sequence is 14 residues long. V lost 8 bases and J lost 2, with 16 bases in between. The sample in question was unstimulated CD4+ T cells sorted from spleen or lymph node cells, obtained before intestinal transplant. This sequence joins TRBV10-2 and TRBJ2-7; no clear D. The TCR sequence derives from a human donor who received an intestinal transplant. Here the CDR3 DNA reads TGCGCCAGCCTAAAAGTTGACGGCCCCTACGAGCAGTACTTC. Amino acids: CASLKVDGPYEQYF.